These 11 T cell receptor beta chains originate from one sample sequenced in a study of shared clonotypes between healthy human individuals. Profiled with immunoSEQ multiplex PCR; TCRdb holds only in-frame clones, not every one. The sample yields 2.3 million or so clones, over 90% seen once. The sequenced sample was naive CD4+ T cells from PBMCs. The sample's subset: CD45RA+ positively selected. The source of these receptors is a young man in good health. Some clones in this sample may be carry-over from other donors' samples.

V and J are TRBV10-1 and TRBJ2-3; D assignment may be TRBD1 or TRBD2 (5 bases each). The CDR3 extends over 15 amino acids. Germline CDR1 WNHNN, CDR2 SYGVQD (reference sequence). Trimming stripped 3 bases from V and 5 bases from J, with 15 bases between. DNA for the CDR3: TGCGCCAGCAGTGACCCCGGGGCGTTGGAAGATACGCAGTATTTT. Amino acid sequence: CASSDPGALEDTQYF.

The CDR3 sequence: CASSPRVAGGSSNEQFF. The CDR3 DNA reads as TGTGCCAGCTCACCACGGGTAGCGGGAGGATCGAGCAATGAGCAGTTCTTC. The J gene is TRBJ2-1, the V gene TRBV18, with 10 bases lining up with TRBD2. The CDR3 is 17 residues long. Germline CDR1 is KGHSH and CDR2 is LQKENI. With V trimmed by 1 base and J by 6 bases, 9 bases remained unmatched.

As concerns this clone: Additional DNA sequences in this sample encode the identical CDR3. V usage is TRBV29-1 and J usage is TRBJ2-3; no clear D. Germline CDR1 is SQVTM and CDR2 is ANQGSEA. Deletions cut 0 bases from V and 0 bases from J, with 4 bases between. The CDR3 runs 13 residues. The CDR3 sequence: CSVEEGSTDTQYF. The CDR3 nucleotides read TGCAGCGTTGAAGAGGGGAGCACAGATACGCAGTATTTT.

J is TRBJ2-7 and V is TRBV28; 10 positions match TRBD1. The CDR3 sequence is 13 residues long. V gave up 7 bases and J gave up 6 bases; unmatched junction bases: 6. Germline values: CDR1 MDHEN, CDR2 SYDVKM. The CDR3 nucleotides are TGTGCCAGCAAAGACAGGGGGCGGTTCGAGCAGTACTTC. Translation gives CASKDRGRFEQYF. The variable domain in full, with the rest retrieved from reference TRBV28 and TRBJ2-7, is DVKVTQSSRYLVKRTGEKVFLECVQDMDHENMFWYRQDPGLGLRLIYFSYDVKMKEKGDIPEGYSVSREKKERFSLILESASTNQTSMYLCASKDRGRFEQYFGPGTRLTVT.

The J gene is TRBJ2-1, the V gene TRBV5-3; tentative D call: TRBD2 (6 bases). TRBV5-3 is an ORF, and what it does is uncertain. The CDR3 is 13 amino acids. Trimming stripped 3 bases from V and 8 bases from J, with 12 bases between. The CDR3 region is CARSSSGSHEQFF. In DNA form, the CDR3 reads TGTGCCAGAAGCTCTTCCGGGAGCCATGAGCAGTTCTTC.

This rearrangement joins TRBV5-1 to TRBJ2-3; D could derive from TRBD1 or TRBD2 (5 bases each). Germline loops: CDR1 SGHRS, CDR2 YFSETQ. The V and J ends lost 5 bases and 3 bases respectively, with 10 bases between them. The CDR3 runs to 13 residues. CDR3 protein: CASRQGETDTQYF. The CDR3 DNA sequence: TGCGCCAGCAGGCAAGGGGAGACAGATACGCAGTATTTT. The entire variable domain, with the rest obtained from reference TRBV5-1 and TRBJ2-3, is as follows: KAGVTQTPRYLIKTRGQQVTLSCSPISGHRSVSWYQQTPGQGLQFLFEYFSETQRNKGNFPGRFSGRQFSNSRSEMNVSTLELGDSALYLCASRQGETDTQYFGPGTRLTVL.

The CDR3 nucleotides read TGTGCCAGCAGTGTGACGGGGCACCATGCGGGCGAGCAGTACTTC. The encoded protein is CASSVTGHHAGEQYF. This chain uses TRBV6-1 with TRBJ2-7, with D possibly called TRBD1 or TRBD2 (5 bases each). Germline-derived CDR1 and CDR2 are MNHNS and SASEGT. This CDR3 spans 15 amino acids. Trimming removed 4 bases from V and 6 bases from J, with 19 bases in between.

The chain links TRBV6-5 to TRBJ2-3; 9 bases fit TRBD1. V was pared by 6 bases and J by 4 bases, with 5 bases of the junction left unmatched. CDR3 size: 14 residues. The germline gives CDR1 MNHEY, CDR2 SVGAGI. DNA of the CDR3: TGTGCCAGCAGATCCGACAGGGGGTCAGATACGCAGTATTTT. Its translation: CASRSDRGSDTQYF.

This chain joins TRBV5-4 and TRBJ2-3; D is uncertain. The CDR3 consists of 15 residues. Germline V gene data show CDR1 as SGHNT and CDR2 as YYREEE (reference sequence). Trimming stripped 5 bases from V and 2 bases from J, with 15 bases between. The DNA of the CDR3 is TGTGCCAGCAGTCCCCGAGAAGGATCCACAGATACGCAGTATTTT. It yields the protein CASSPREGSTDTQYF.

This chain links TRBV7-6 with TRBJ1-2, with a tentative D call TRBD1 (6 bases). Trimming pared 1 base from V and 5 bases from J, leaving 14 bases between. In germline, CDR1 is SGHVS, CDR2 FNYEAQ. The CDR3 loop spans 15 amino acids. CDR3 amino acids: CASSLVTGTPYGYTF. In nucleotides, the CDR3 is TGTGCCAGCAGCTTAGTCACAGGGACACCATATGGCTACACCTTC.

The rearrangement links TRBV10-3 to TRBJ2-7; 7 bases agree with TRBD1. Germline trimming cut 4 bases from V and 0 bases from J; bases unmatched to any gene: 6. The CDR3 consists of 15 residues. Looked up from germline, CDR1 is ENHRY and CDR2 is SYGVKD. CDR3 coding DNA: TGTGCCATCAGTGCTGACAGGGAGTTCTCCTACGAGCAGTACTTC. This codes for CAISADREFSYEQYF.